The T cell receptor beta chain described here comes from a study of beta chain features in type 1 diabetes. Study-level background: Cell yields, gender and age were comparable in patients and healthy donors. Study-wide results and caveats: Sequencing from cDNA could over-represent high-TCR-expressing cells. Shorter TCRB CDR3s, moderately but significantly so, were found in Type 1 diabetes patients in all four CD4+ subsets.

Expressed TCRB transcripts were sequenced, since all the RNA that had been isolated was reverse transcribed. The repertoire was sequenced with immunoSEQ multiplex PCR; TCRdb's copy has only in-frame clones and lacks some. The sample lists under 450,000 clones, 14% occurring once. To note about this clone: Its antigen is currently unknown.

Sorting that relied on CD45RO/CCR7/CD25/CD127/CD95/CD27 yielded CD4+ naive, central memory, regulatory and stem cell-like memory cells. The sequence was collected from a man aged 30-40 years in good health. Sequenced material: naive CD4+ T cells from blood.

The CDR3 spells CSVGGTSGSMGELFF. In nucleotides, the CDR3 is TGCAGCGTTGGAGGGACTAGCGGGAGTATGGGGGAGCTGTTTTTT. J is TRBJ2-2 and V is TRBV29-1, with 14 bases matching TRBD2. CDR1 and CDR2 (germline): SQVTM, ANQGSEA. The CDR3 length is 15 residues. V lost 4 bases, J lost 8 bases, and 6 bases stayed unmatched.